This is a list of T cell receptor beta chains from one sample in a study of blood T cell repertoires in COVID-19. Generated by immunoSEQ multiplex PCR, the TCRdb table keeps only in-frame clones and is missing some. This table holds 300,000 to 350,000 clones, approximately 87% found once. Sequenced input: peripheral blood. All receptors come from a woman aged 45-65 years with COVID-19, enrolled during active disease. CDR3s include the opening cysteine and the closing phenylalanine or tryptophan. A D gene is named only where the DNA matches it firmly. Size is omitted from some rows. Given values are once, few, many or a class for expanded clones.

cdr3_length: 16
v_call: TRBV2
clone_size: .
j_call: TRBJ2-2
d_call: TRBD1
cdr3_aa: CASSTRQGANTGELFF
cdr3_nt: TGTGCCAGCAGTACTCGACAGGGGGCGAACACCGGGGAGCTGTTTTTT

cdr3_length: 16
v_call: TRBV6-6
clone_size: once
j_call: TRBJ2-1
d_call: TRBD2
cdr3_aa: CASGGSMPGSYNEQFF
cdr3_nt: TGTGCCAGCGGCGGGAGTATGCCAGGGTCCTACAATGAGCAGTTCTTC

cdr3_length: 13
v_call: TRBV6-6
clone_size: .
j_call: TRBJ1-1
d_call: .
cdr3_aa: CASTAQGSTEAFF
cdr3_nt: TGTGCCAGCACTGCACAAGGGAGCACTGAAGCTTTCTTT

cdr3_length: 15
v_call: TRBV5-1
clone_size: .
j_call: TRBJ2-1
d_call: TRBD1
cdr3_aa: CASRSGTGGYNEQFF
cdr3_nt: TGCGCCAGCAGATCCGGGACAGGGGGATACAATGAGCAGTTCTTC

cdr3_length: 13
v_call: TRBV3-1/TRBV3-2
clone_size: once
j_call: TRBJ1-5
d_call: .
cdr3_aa: CASSLGGVQPQHF
cdr3_nt: TGTGCCAGCAGCCTAGGGGGAGTTCAGCCCCAGCATTTT

cdr3_length: 16
v_call: TRBV5-4
clone_size: .
j_call: TRBJ2-3
d_call: TRBD2
cdr3_aa: CASSAPGTRYTDTQYF
cdr3_nt: TGTGCCAGCAGCGCGCCCGGGACTAGATACACAGATACGCAGTATTTT

cdr3_length: 16
v_call: TRBV19
clone_size: .
j_call: TRBJ1-3
d_call: .
cdr3_aa: CASSMIRENSGNTIYF
cdr3_nt: TGTGCCAGTAGTATGATCCGGGAGAACTCTGGAAACACCATATATTTT

cdr3_length: 13
v_call: TRBV7-9
clone_size: .
j_call: TRBJ1-2
d_call: .
cdr3_aa: CASSTPQNYGYTF
cdr3_nt: TGTGCCAGCAGCACCCCCCAGAACTATGGCTACACCTTC

cdr3_length: 14
v_call: TRBV5-1
clone_size: many
j_call: TRBJ1-4
d_call: .
cdr3_aa: CASSLQISGPKLFF
cdr3_nt: TGCGCCAGCAGCTTGCAAATATCGGGTCCGAAACTGTTTTTT

cdr3_length: 17
v_call: TRBV7-8
clone_size: .
j_call: TRBJ2-1
d_call: TRBD1
cdr3_aa: CASSLFARGTGGFEQFF
cdr3_nt: TGTGCCAGCAGCTTATTCGCTCGAGGGACAGGGGGCTTTGAGCAGTTCTTC

cdr3_length: 13
v_call: TRBV7-3
clone_size: once
j_call: TRBJ1-5
d_call: .
cdr3_aa: CASSRGSNQPQHF
cdr3_nt: TGTGCCAGCAGCAGGGGCAGCAATCAGCCCCAGCATTTT

cdr3_length: 15
v_call: TRBV7-9
clone_size: once
j_call: TRBJ1-1
d_call: .
cdr3_aa: CASSLAAGAPDEAFF
cdr3_nt: TGTGCCAGCAGCTTAGCCGCAGGCGCTCCGGATGAAGCTTTCTTT

cdr3_length: 19
v_call: TRBV19
clone_size: once
j_call: TRBJ2-4
d_call: TRBD1
cdr3_aa: CASSAGTGGFGSAKNIQYF
cdr3_nt: TGTGCCAGTAGTGCCGGGACAGGGGGATTCGGTTCGGCCAAAAACATTCAGTACTTC

cdr3_length: 15
v_call: TRBV5-1
clone_size: .
j_call: TRBJ1-6
d_call: .
cdr3_aa: CASSPDPGKNSPLHF
cdr3_nt: TGCGCCAGCAGCCCCGACCCGGGAAAAAATTCACCCCTCCACTTT

cdr3_length: 15
v_call: TRBV14
clone_size: .
j_call: TRBJ1-4
d_call: .
cdr3_aa: CASSLIAGRWEKLFF
cdr3_nt: TGTGCCAGCAGCCTTATCGCGGGGCGTTGGGAAAAACTGTTTTTT

cdr3_length: 13
v_call: TRBV11-3
clone_size: .
j_call: TRBJ1-1
d_call: TRBD1
cdr3_aa: CASSLDGTGEAFF
cdr3_nt: TGTGCCAGCAGCTTAGATGGGACAGGCGAAGCTTTCTTT

cdr3_length: 15
v_call: TRBV9
clone_size: .
j_call: TRBJ1-2
d_call: TRBD1
cdr3_aa: CASSVVGTGHYGYTF
cdr3_nt: TGTGCCAGCAGCGTAGTTGGGACAGGACACTATGGCTACACCTTC

cdr3_length: 17
v_call: TRBV27
clone_size: .
j_call: TRBJ1-5
d_call: .
cdr3_aa: CASRHGTQGRSNQPQHF
cdr3_nt: TGTGCCAGCAGGCATGGTACGCAGGGTCGGAGCAATCAGCCCCAGCATTTT

cdr3_length: 15
v_call: TRBV19
clone_size: once
j_call: TRBJ2-3
d_call: .
cdr3_aa: CASSIGQGNTDTQYF
cdr3_nt: TGTGCCAGTAGTATAGGTCAGGGGAACACAGATACGCAGTATTTT

cdr3_length: 19
v_call: TRBV4-1
clone_size: once
j_call: TRBJ2-6
d_call: .
cdr3_aa: CASSLNSGTRRSGANVLTF
cdr3_nt: TGCGCCAGCAGCTTAAACTCCGGGACACGCCGGTCTGGGGCCAACGTCCTGACTTTC

cdr3_length: 14
v_call: TRBV3-1/TRBV3-2
clone_size: .
j_call: TRBJ2-5
d_call: .
cdr3_aa: CASSQSSAQETQYF
cdr3_nt: TGTGCCAGCAGCCAGTCTAGCGCACAAGAGACCCAGTACTTC

cdr3_length: 14
v_call: TRBV9
clone_size: .
j_call: TRBJ1-2
d_call: .
cdr3_aa: CASSIGPTPLGYTF
cdr3_nt: TGTGCCAGCAGCATAGGACCGACTCCCCTCGGCTACACCTTC

cdr3_length: 16
v_call: TRBV27
clone_size: .
j_call: TRBJ1-6
d_call: .
cdr3_aa: CASSTPRGGLNSPLHF
cdr3_nt: TGTGCCAGCAGTACCCCCCGCGGGGGGCTTAATTCACCCCTCCACTTT

cdr3_length: 16
v_call: TRBV9
clone_size: .
j_call: TRBJ1-6
d_call: .
cdr3_aa: CASSAQRSSYNSPLHF
cdr3_nt: TGTGCCAGCAGCGCCCAGCGGAGCTCCTATAATTCACCCCTCCACTTT

cdr3_length: 14
v_call: TRBV7-2
clone_size: .
j_call: TRBJ2-3
d_call: .
cdr3_aa: CASSLGPYTDTQYF
cdr3_nt: TGTGCCAGCAGCTTAGGTCCGTACACAGATACGCAGTATTTT

cdr3_length: 13
v_call: TRBV5-1
clone_size: .
j_call: TRBJ2-7
d_call: .
cdr3_aa: CASSGDNDYEQYF
cdr3_nt: TGCGCCAGCAGCGGGGACAATGATTACGAGCAGTACTTC

cdr3_length: 17
v_call: TRBV7-2
clone_size: .
j_call: TRBJ1-4
d_call: TRBD1
cdr3_aa: CASSSSEGQIGLKKLFF
cdr3_nt: TGTGCCAGCAGCTCGAGTGAGGGACAGATTGGCCTCAAAAAACTGTTTTTT

cdr3_length: 14
v_call: TRBV2
clone_size: .
j_call: TRBJ2-7
d_call: TRBD1
cdr3_aa: CASRPPGQSYEQYF
cdr3_nt: TGTGCCAGCAGGCCTCCGGGACAGTCCTACGAGCAGTACTTC

cdr3_length: 14
v_call: TRBV7-9
clone_size: once
j_call: TRBJ1-1
d_call: TRBD1
cdr3_aa: CASRQDRVNTEAFF
cdr3_nt: TGTGCCAGCAGACAAGACAGGGTGAACACTGAAGCTTTCTTT

cdr3_length: 16
v_call: TRBV4-2
clone_size: .
j_call: TRBJ2-7
d_call: .
cdr3_aa: CASSQVGDSKSYEQYF
cdr3_nt: TGTGCCAGCAGCCAAGTTGGGGACTCGAAATCCTACGAGCAGTACTTC

cdr3_length: 15
v_call: TRBV6-5
clone_size: .
j_call: TRBJ2-2
d_call: .
cdr3_aa: CASKASPQNTGELFF
cdr3_nt: TGTGCCAGCAAAGCTAGTCCTCAGAACACCGGGGAGCTGTTTTTT

cdr3_length: 16
v_call: TRBV6-2/TRBV6-3
clone_size: few
j_call: TRBJ2-7
d_call: TRBD1
cdr3_aa: CASSYTSGTDRLMQYF
cdr3_nt: TGTGCCAGCAGTTACACATCCGGGACAGACAGGCTGATGCAGTACTTC

cdr3_length: 18
v_call: TRBV5-6
clone_size: .
j_call: TRBJ2-7
d_call: TRBD1
cdr3_aa: CASQTPVHRTGTSYEQYF
cdr3_nt: TGTGCCAGTCAGACGCCGGTACATCGGACAGGGACCTCCTACGAGCAGTACTTC

cdr3_length: 14
v_call: TRBV7-9
clone_size: few
j_call: TRBJ1-2
d_call: TRBD1
cdr3_aa: CASSPGQGDYGYTF
cdr3_nt: TGTGCCAGCAGCCCGGGACAGGGCGATTATGGCTACACCTTC